This T cell receptor beta chain was retrieved from a study of patients and donors after allogeneic stem cell transplantation (dated by TCRdb to 2020 to 2022). Regarding this clonotype: Which antigen it targets is not known. No base qualities exist here, and no much larger clone lies one base off it.

Including cysteine and phenylalanine, the CDR3 has 12 amino acids. The CDR3 DNA has 36 bases and is translated from base 1. The germline V gene provides CDR1 MNHEY and CDR2 SVGEGT. V was cut back by 5 bases and J by 1 base, leaving a gap of 5 bases between them. Libraries were built with RT-PCR. Instrument used: NextSeq 550. The public sequencing data were trimmed at Q25 with fastp and processed into clonotypes with MiXCR by TCRdb, which kept only in-frame beta chains. CDR3 protein duplicates are merged, each entry listing the most common genes and DNA. The sample contains around 200,000 distinct CDR3 sequences, roughly two fifths of them found a single time. Around 10% of the sample is held by the ten biggest clonotypes.

The receptor was isolated from a human donor who was either an allogeneic HSCT recipient or a stem cell or donor lymphocyte infusion donor (not recorded which). It is not recorded whose cells these are; they may come from a transplant donor. Sequenced material: blood, either unsorted or a sorted T cell fraction (not recorded which). The chain is assembled from TRBV6-2 or TRBV6-3 and TRBJ2-5; the D segment cannot be called with confidence. CDR3 region: CASSQPQETQYF. In nucleotide form, the sequence is TGTGCCAGCAGTCAGCCCCAAGAGACCCAGTACTTC.